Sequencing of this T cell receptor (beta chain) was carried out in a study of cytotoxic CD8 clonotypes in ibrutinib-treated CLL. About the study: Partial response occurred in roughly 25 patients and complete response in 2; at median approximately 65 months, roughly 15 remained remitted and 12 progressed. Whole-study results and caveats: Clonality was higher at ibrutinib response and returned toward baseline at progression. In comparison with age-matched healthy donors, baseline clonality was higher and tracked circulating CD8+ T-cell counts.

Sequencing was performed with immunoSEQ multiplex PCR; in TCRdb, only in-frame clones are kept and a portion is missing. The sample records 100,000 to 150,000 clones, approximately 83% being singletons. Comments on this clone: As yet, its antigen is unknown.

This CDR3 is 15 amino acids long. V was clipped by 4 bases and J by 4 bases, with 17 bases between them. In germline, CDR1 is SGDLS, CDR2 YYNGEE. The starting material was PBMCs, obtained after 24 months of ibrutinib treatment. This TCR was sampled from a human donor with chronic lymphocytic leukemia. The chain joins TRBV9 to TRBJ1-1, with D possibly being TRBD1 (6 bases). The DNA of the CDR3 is TGTGCCAGCAGCCCACGCCCCCCAGGGGTCACTGAAGCTTTCTTT. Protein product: CASSPRPPGVTEAFF.